This is a list of T cell receptor beta chains from one sample in a study of cytomegalovirus exposure and HLA in healthy donors. Data came from immunoSEQ multiplex PCR; TCRdb stores just in-frame clones and leaves some out. The top ten hold about 1.5% of the sample, which has some 60,000 clones, 70% to 90% seen once. Sequencing input: PBMCs. The receptors here all came from a young man in good health and CMV-seronegative. Both conserved end residues are part of each CDR3. The order of the fields is V gene, D gene, J gene, clone size, CDR3 protein, CDR3 DNA. The D gene is left open where the match is weak. Only some rows state a clone size, as once, few, many or a class for expanded clones.

>TRBV6-4|TRBD2|TRBJ2-3|-
CASSEAGGTDTQYF
TGTGCCAGCAGTGAAGCGGGGGGCACAGATACGCAGTATTTT
>TRBV9|TRBD1|TRBJ1-1|-
CASSVGPGGNTEAFF
TGTGCCAGCAGCGTAGGTCCAGGGGGGAACACTGAAGCTTTCTTT
>TRBV6-1|-|TRBJ1-4|once
CASSPLQGGDEKLFF
TGTGCCAGCAGTCCCTTGCAGGGTGGAGACGAAAAACTGTTTTTT
>TRBV7-2|TRBD2|TRBJ2-1|-
CASSLDGGGASYNEQFF
TGTGCCAGCAGCTTAGACGGCGGGGGGGCCTCCTACAATGAGCAGTTCTTC
>TRBV6-1|-|TRBJ2-5|few
CASVRQGEYQETQYF
TGTGCCAGCGTGAGGCAGGGCGAGTACCAAGAGACCCAGTACTTC
>TRBV2|-|TRBJ2-7|-
CASGELRSSYEQYF
TGTGCCAGCGGCGAGCTAAGGAGCTCCTACGAGCAGTACTTC
>TRBV30|-|TRBJ2-5|-
CAWSRQQETQYF
TGTGCCTGGAGTAGACAGCAAGAGACCCAGTACTTC
>TRBV5-6|TRBD2|TRBJ2-5|-
CASSLGLAGGPESSETQYF
TGTGCCAGCAGCTTGGGACTAGCGGGGGGGCCGGAGTCATCCGAGACCCAGTACTTC
>TRBV6-5|TRBD1|TRBJ2-3|-
CASTVTGADTQYF
TGTGCCAGCACTGTAACAGGGGCAGATACGCAGTATTTT
>TRBV11-2|TRBD2|TRBJ2-7|-
CASSPGLAPYEQYF
TGTGCCAGCAGCCCGGGACTAGCGCCCTACGAGCAGTACTTC